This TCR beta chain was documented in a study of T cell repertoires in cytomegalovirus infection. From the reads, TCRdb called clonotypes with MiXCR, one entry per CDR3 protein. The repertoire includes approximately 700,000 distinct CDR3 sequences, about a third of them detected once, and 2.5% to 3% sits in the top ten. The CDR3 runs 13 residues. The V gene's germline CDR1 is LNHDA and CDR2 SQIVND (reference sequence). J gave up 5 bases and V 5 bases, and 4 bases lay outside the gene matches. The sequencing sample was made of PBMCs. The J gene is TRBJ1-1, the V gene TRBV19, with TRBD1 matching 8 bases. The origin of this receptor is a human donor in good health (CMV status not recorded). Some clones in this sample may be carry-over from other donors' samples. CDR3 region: CASSRQGLTEAFF. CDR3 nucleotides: TGTGCCAGTAGTCGACAGGGGTTGACTGAAGCTTTCTTT. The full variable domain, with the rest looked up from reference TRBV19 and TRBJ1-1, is DGGITQSPKYLFRKEGQNVTLSCEQNLNHDAMYWYRQDPGQGLRLIYYSQIVNDFQKGDIAEGYSVSREKKESFPLTVTSAQKNPTAFYLCASSRQGLTEAFFGQGTRLTVV.